These 15 T cell receptor beta chains were sequenced from one sample in a study of T-cell memory formation after mild COVID-19. Each CDR3 protein is one row after TCRdb ran MiXCR on the 5' RACE reads. The repertoire holds roughly 160,000 distinct CDR3 sequences, with approximately 12% as singletons. Sequencing input: PBMCs or a T cell subset sorted from them (not recorded which). These TCRs come from a man in his late teens or twenties who had mild COVID-19 (a few samples of this study predate the infection). Cell type and time point are not known.

Ten or more counts support this clonotype. The chain combines TRBV20-1 with TRBJ1-5, with 8 bases lining up with TRBD1. CDR3 length equals 16 residues. Germline CDR1 and CDR2: DFQATT and SNEGSKA (reference sequence). V trimming: 4 bases; J trimming: 1 base; junction bases outside the gene matches: 9. CDR3 protein: CSATVMTGVSNQPQHF. CDR3 nucleotides: TGCAGTGCTACCGTCATGACAGGGGTCAGCAATCAGCCCCAGCATTTT.

This clonotype was detected many times. This sequence joins TRBV20-1 and TRBJ2-7; the D gene could be TRBD1 or TRBD2 (5 bases each). Germline-derived CDR1 and CDR2 are DFQATT and SNEGSKA (reference sequence). V lost 5 bases, J lost 2 bases, and 13 bases lay in between. The CDR3 totals 13 residues. This CDR3 reads CSAPKRDPYEQYV. CDR3 coding DNA: TGCAGTGCTCCAAAGAGGGACCCCTACGAGCAGTACGTC.

This clonotype was detected only a few times. V usage is TRBV15 and J usage is TRBJ1-5; tentatively, D is TRBD1 (5 bases). V was cut by 6 bases and J by 0 bases, with 12 bases left in between. The CDR3 covers 15 residues. Germline lookup yields CDR1 LNHNV and CDR2 YYDKDF (reference sequence). This chain's CDR3 is CATSAAGYSNQPQHF. In DNA, the CDR3 is TGTGCCACCAGTGCAGCAGGGTATAGCAATCAGCCCCAGCATTTT.

This clonotype was seen repeatedly, ten times or more. The rearrangement links TRBV5-1 to TRBJ1-1; 7 positions agree with TRBD1. V shed 2 bases and J 0 bases; nucleotides not matched to a gene: 13. Germline loops: CDR1 SGHRS, CDR2 YFSETQ. The CDR3 contains 18 residues. The CDR3 here is CASSFSRTGTLMNTEAFF. CDR3 DNA sequence: TGCGCCAGCAGCTTTTCCCGGACAGGAACCCTTATGAACACTGAAGCTTTCTTT.

This clonotype was observed a handful of times. The CDR3 loop reads CASSLDPGSSPLHF. In DNA, the CDR3 is TGTGCCAGCAGTTTGGATCCGGGTTCCTCACCCCTCCACTTT. The V call is TRBV7-3, the J call TRBJ1-6, with unresolved D. Germline V gene sequence: CDR1 SGHTA, CDR2 FQGTGA. The CDR3 spans 14 residues. The V end lost 6 bases, the J end lost 10 bases, and 16 bases lay between the germline ends.

V and J are TRBV12-3 or TRBV12-4 and TRBJ2-7; D might be TRBD1 (6 bases). The CDR3 sequence is 13 residues long. The CDR3 region has the DNA TGTGCCAGCACCCAAGGGTCTAGTAGGAACGGACAGGTC. Protein product: CASTQGSSRNGQV.

V is TRBV5-5 and J is TRBJ2-4; D gene uncertain. CDR1 and CDR2 (germline): SGHKS, YYEKEE (reference sequence). CDR3 length equals 16 residues. V was shortened by 4 bases and J by 5 bases, with 19 bases between the two germline ends. This CDR3 is CASSLEQFRAENIQYF. The CDR3 DNA sequence: TGTGCCAGCAGCCTCGAGCAATTCCGGGCTGAAAACATTCAGTACTTC.

The sample holds a few counts of this clonotype. The chain uses TRBV6-1 and TRBJ2-3; 7 nucleotides agree with TRBD1. Unmatched junction bases numbered 5, after V lost 7 bases and J lost 1 base. From germline, CDR1 is MNHNS and CDR2 SASEGT. CDR3 length: 14 amino acids. CDR3 in DNA: TGTGCCAGCACTCACAGGGGCGGCACAGATACGCAGTATTTT. It yields the protein CASTHRGGTDTQYF.

The chain is built from TRBV4-2 and TRBJ2-2; possibly TRBD1 for D (5 bases). Germline lookup yields CDR1 LGHNA and CDR2 YNFKEQ. The CDR3 runs to 17 residues. Trimming took 0 bases from V and 2 from J, leaving 13 bases between them. The CDR3 DNA sequence: TGTGCCAGCAGCCAAGAGGCCGAGACAGCCAACACCGGGGAGCTGTTTTTT. Its translation is CASSQEAETANTGELFF.

This clonotype has a count of ten or more. The chain recombines TRBV15 with TRBJ2-3; TRBD2 agrees at 7 bases. The V segment lost 4 bases and the J segment 2 bases; nucleotides outside the gene matches: 6. CDR3 length: 15 residues. Germline V CDR1 and CDR2: LNHNV, YYDKDF (reference sequence). CDR3 in amino acids: CATSTRRGDTDTQYF. The CDR3 DNA reads TGTGCCACCAGCACACGACGGGGGGACACAGATACGCAGTATTTT.

This clonotype was counted only a few times. The CDR3 here is CASSQVAATTDTQYF. The CDR3 DNA follows: TGTGCCAGCAGCCAAGTCGCAGCGACCACAGATACGCAGTATTTT. The chain carries TRBV3-1 and TRBJ2-3; no clear D. The length of the CDR3 is 15 residues. Germline V CDR1 and CDR2: LGHDT, YNNKEL (reference sequence). Trimming removed 1 base at V and 2 bases at J, with 10 bases between.

This clonotype appeared a few times. The rearrangement links TRBV7-2 to TRBJ2-2, with D possibly TRBD1 on 5 matching bases. The V gene lost 1 base and the J gene lost 6 bases, with 12 bases spanning the gap. From germline, CDR1 is SGHTA and CDR2 FQGNSA. This CDR3 region has 15 residues. CDR3 in amino acids: CASSLGQGGSGELFF. The CDR3 region has the DNA TGTGCCAGCAGCTTAGGTCAGGGTGGATCCGGGGAGCTGTTTTTT.

The chain links TRBV19 to TRBJ2-6; D is possibly TRBD1 (6 bases). V was shortened by 5 bases and J by 4 bases, with 12 bases between the two germline ends. This CDR3 is built from 15 residues. CDR1 and CDR2 from the germline V gene are LNHDA and SQIVND (reference sequence). This chain's CDR3 is CASSVQGKGANVLTF. Written as DNA, the CDR3 is TGTGCCAGTAGTGTACAGGGTAAAGGGGCCAACGTCCTGACTTTC.

A few counts support this clonotype. V and J are TRBV12-3 or TRBV12-4 and TRBJ2-3; D ambiguous. The CDR3 runs to 14 residues. Trimming removed 8 bases from V and 5 bases from J, with 17 bases in between. This CDR3 reads CASSPDRVGDTQYF. Written as DNA, the CDR3 is TGTGCCAGCTCCCCAGATCGGGTTGGAGATACGCAGTATTTT.

V usage is TRBV4-1 and J usage is TRBJ2-3; 8 bases are a match to TRBD2. This CDR3 is 16 amino acids long. V was clipped by 2 bases and J by 6 bases; unmatched bases: 10. Germline V lookup: CDR1 MGHRA, CDR2 YSYEKL. CDR3 region: CASSQRAAGGADTQYF. The CDR3 nucleotides read TGCGCCAGCAGCCAAAGAGCGGCGGGGGGCGCCGATACGCAGTATTTT.